Below are 15 T cell receptor beta chains sequenced from a single sample in a study of cytomegalovirus exposure and HLA in healthy donors. Primers: 60 Vbeta forward and 13 Jbeta reverse. Profiling relied on immunoSEQ multiplex PCR, and the TCRdb table lists in-frame clones only, not all of them. Of some 190,000 clones in the sample, about three quarters were seen once. Source material: PBMCs. These receptors originate from a man aged 18 to 30 in good health and CMV-seronegative.

The CDR3 loop is CATKGDRVSNEQFF. The CDR3 DNA reads TGTGCCACCAAGGGGGACAGGGTCAGCAATGAGCAGTTCTTC. V is TRBV15 and J is TRBJ2-1, with 9 bases identical to TRBD1. CDR3 size: 14 residues. The germline V gene encodes CDR1 LNHNV and CDR2 YYDKDF (reference sequence). V lost 7 bases, J lost 6 bases, and 7 bases stayed unmatched.

This chain uses TRBV7-2 with TRBJ1-1; possibly TRBD1 for D (6 bases). The germline V gene encodes CDR1 SGHTA and CDR2 FQGNSA. CDR3 size: 15 residues. Trimming cost V 7 bases and J 2 bases, with 17 bases left between them. CDR3 sequence reads: CASTSLGGRNTEAFF. As DNA, the CDR3 is TGTGCCAGCACCTCCCTTGGGGGCCGTAACACTGAAGCTTTCTTT.

The J gene is TRBJ2-2, the V gene TRBV2; D gene ambiguous. The CDR3 is made up of 10 amino acids. The V and J ends lost 8 bases and 6 bases respectively, with 4 bases between them. Per the germline V gene, CDR1 is SNHLY and CDR2 is FYNNEI. The CDR3 is CASGAGELFF. The CDR3 DNA reads as TGTGCCAGCGGAGCCGGGGAGCTGTTTTTT.

The chain couples TRBV2 to TRBJ2-5, with D possibly being TRBD2 (7 bases). The germline V gene encodes CDR1 SNHLY and CDR2 FYNNEI. There are 15 residues in the CDR3. The germline V and J ends were trimmed by 7 bases and 4 bases, with 19 bases remaining between them. Here the CDR3 reads CASIHGGGARETQYF. DNA of the CDR3: TGTGCCAGCATCCACGGTGGGGGGGCAAGAGAGACCCAGTACTTC.

The chain combines TRBV6-5 with TRBJ1-2, with 7 positions matching TRBD1. V was clipped by 10 bases and J by 7 bases; unmatched bases: 12. The CDR3 loop spans 13 amino acids. CDR1 is MNHEY and CDR2 is SVGAGI in the germline V gene. The CDR3 nucleotides read TGTGCCATCCGGACAGGCCTTGGTAGTGGCTACACCTTC. Its translation is CAIRTGLGSGYTF.

This rearrangement joins TRBV25-1 to TRBJ2-2; 14 bases match TRBD2. The germline CDR1 and CDR2 sequences are MGHDK and SYGVNS. V dropped 5 bases and J dropped 1; count of bases not matched to a gene: 6. This CDR3 region has 18 residues. CDR3 loop: CASSLRTSGRLNTGELFF. The CDR3, as DNA: TGTGCCAGCAGTCTCCGGACTAGCGGGAGGTTGAACACCGGGGAGCTGTTTTTT.

The chain recombines TRBV4-1 with TRBJ1-2; TRBD1 matches at 10 bases. J lost 4 bases, V lost 1 base, and 3 bases had no gene match. The length of the CDR3 is 15 residues. The germline gives CDR1 MGHRA, CDR2 YSYEKL. Written as DNA, the CDR3 is TGCGCCAGCAGCCAAGCCGGGACAGGGGTCTATGGCTACACCTTC. The encoded protein is CASSQAGTGVYGYTF.

The genes are TRBV13 and TRBJ2-5, with D maybe TRBD2 (6 bases). Germline assignment: CDR1 PRHDT and CDR2 FYEKMQ (reference sequence). Trimming removed 5 bases from V and 5 bases from J, with 18 bases in between. There are 15 residues in the CDR3. CDR3 protein: CASSRGGSGRETQYF. The CDR3 bases are TGTGCCAGCAGCAGAGGAGGGAGCGGCAGGGAGACCCAGTACTTC.

The rearrangement uses TRBV10-3 and TRBJ2-5; TRBD2 aligns across 10 bases. Germline CDR1 and CDR2: ENHRY and SYGVKD. This CDR3 comprises 16 residues. V lost 4 bases, J lost 4 bases, and 9 bases stayed unmatched. In DNA form, the CDR3 reads TGTGCCATCAGTGGGGGGTTAGCGGGGGGAATAGAGACCCAGTACTTC. Encoded protein: CAISGGLAGGIETQYF.

The J gene is TRBJ1-1, the V gene TRBV29-1; 8 positions match TRBD1. The length of the CDR3 is 15 residues. Germline trimming cut 6 bases from V and 0 bases from J; bases unmatched to any gene: 9. In germline, CDR1 is SQVTM, CDR2 ANQGSEA. The CDR3 loop is CSVNPGGWMNTEAFF. CDR3 sequence (DNA): TGCAGCGTCAACCCAGGGGGCTGGATGAACACTGAAGCTTTCTTT.

This clone was recorded a few times. This sequence joins TRBV7-8 and TRBJ1-6; 9 bases are a match to TRBD1. V lost 1 base to trimming and J lost 10 bases; unmatched junction nucleotides: 8. Germline loops: CDR1 SGHVS, CDR2 FQNEAQ. This CDR3 region has 16 residues. The chain's CDR3 is CASSLGTGGTKSPLHF. CDR3 sequence (DNA): TGTGCCAGCAGCTTAGGTACAGGGGGCACGAAATCACCCCTCCACTTT.

V and J are TRBV5-1 and TRBJ1-2; 11 nucleotides agree with TRBD1. CDR3 length: 19 amino acids. The germline gives CDR1 SGHRS, CDR2 YFSETQ. V shed 3 bases and J 4 bases; nucleotides not matched to a gene: 17. The CDR3 sequence is CASSSPSSGQGGDSYGYTF. The CDR3, as DNA: TGCGCCAGCAGCTCGCCTTCGTCGGGACAGGGGGGGGATAGCTATGGCTACACCTTC.

This clone appeared a few times. This rearrangement joins TRBV10-2 to TRBJ2-2, with D possibly matching TRBD1 (6 bases). CDR3 length: 15 residues. The germline V gene has CDR1 WSHSY and CDR2 SAAADI. The V and J ends lost 4 bases and 0 bases respectively, with 9 bases between them. The chain's CDR3 is CASSVGQTNTGELFF. The CDR3 nucleotides are TGCGCCAGCAGTGTTGGACAGACGAACACCGGGGAGCTGTTTTTT.

The chain uses TRBV7-3 and TRBJ2-5; D uncertain. Germline-derived CDR1 and CDR2 are SGHTA and FQGTGA. The germline V and J ends were trimmed by 5 bases and 4 bases, with 14 bases remaining between them. CDR3 size: 14 residues. The CDR3 here is CASSQAPGLETQYF. CDR3 DNA: TGTGCCAGCAGCCAGGCCCCAGGTTTAGAGACCCAGTACTTC.

This chain uses TRBV9 with TRBJ1-5, with 7 positions matching TRBD1. The CDR3 has 18 amino acids. Germline CDR1 reads SGDLS; CDR2 reads YYNGEE. Germline trimming cut 3 bases from V and 0 bases from J; bases unmatched to any gene: 12. CDR3 in DNA: TGTGCCAGCAGCGGAGCATCCCGGGACAGAGATAGCAATCAGCCCCAGCATTTT. This codes for CASSGASRDRDSNQPQHF.